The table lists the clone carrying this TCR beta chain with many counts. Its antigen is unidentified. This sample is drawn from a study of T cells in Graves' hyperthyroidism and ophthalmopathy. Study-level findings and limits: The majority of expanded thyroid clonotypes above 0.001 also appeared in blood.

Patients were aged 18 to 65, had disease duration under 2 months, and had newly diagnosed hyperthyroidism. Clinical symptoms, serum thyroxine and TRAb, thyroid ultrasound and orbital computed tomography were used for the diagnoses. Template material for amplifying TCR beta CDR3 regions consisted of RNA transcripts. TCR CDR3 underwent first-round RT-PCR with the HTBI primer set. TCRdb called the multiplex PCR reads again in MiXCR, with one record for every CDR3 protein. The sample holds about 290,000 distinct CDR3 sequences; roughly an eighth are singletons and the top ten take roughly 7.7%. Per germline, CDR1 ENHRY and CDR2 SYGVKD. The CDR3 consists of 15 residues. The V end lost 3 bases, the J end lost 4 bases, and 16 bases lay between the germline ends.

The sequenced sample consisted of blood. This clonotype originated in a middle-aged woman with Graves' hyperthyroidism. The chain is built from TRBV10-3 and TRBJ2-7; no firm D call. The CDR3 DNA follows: TGTGCCATCAGTGAAAGGGCCGCTTCAGGTTACGAGCAGTACTTC. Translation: CAISERAASGYEQYF.